This TCR beta chain was profiled in a study of T cells after yellow fever vaccination. V lost 4 bases, J lost 5 bases, and 21 bases lay in between. Germline V gene sequence: CDR1 SGHRS, CDR2 YFSETQ. The CDR3 sequence is 16 residues long. This clonotype was recorded at least ten times. Its antigen remains unknown. Study-wide results and limits: Reappearance after the booster was observed for most primary-vaccination clones (more than 95% CD4, almost 90% CD8).

TCRdb itself ran the 5' RACE reads through MiXCR, one entry per CDR3 protein. This sample carries 250,000 or so distinct CDR3 sequences, roughly 3.7% of them seen once, and the ten largest clones take roughly a fifth. The rearrangement links TRBV5-1 to TRBJ2-5; tentatively, D is TRBD2 (6 bases). The TCR comes from a man younger than 30 who received the YFV17D yellow fever vaccine. This material consisted of PBMCs, taken 15 days after the yellow fever booster vaccination. For the CDR3, the DNA is TGCGCCAGCAGCCCGGAAGCGGGCCATGTGGGGGAGACCCAGTACTTC. Residues: CASSPEAGHVGETQYF.